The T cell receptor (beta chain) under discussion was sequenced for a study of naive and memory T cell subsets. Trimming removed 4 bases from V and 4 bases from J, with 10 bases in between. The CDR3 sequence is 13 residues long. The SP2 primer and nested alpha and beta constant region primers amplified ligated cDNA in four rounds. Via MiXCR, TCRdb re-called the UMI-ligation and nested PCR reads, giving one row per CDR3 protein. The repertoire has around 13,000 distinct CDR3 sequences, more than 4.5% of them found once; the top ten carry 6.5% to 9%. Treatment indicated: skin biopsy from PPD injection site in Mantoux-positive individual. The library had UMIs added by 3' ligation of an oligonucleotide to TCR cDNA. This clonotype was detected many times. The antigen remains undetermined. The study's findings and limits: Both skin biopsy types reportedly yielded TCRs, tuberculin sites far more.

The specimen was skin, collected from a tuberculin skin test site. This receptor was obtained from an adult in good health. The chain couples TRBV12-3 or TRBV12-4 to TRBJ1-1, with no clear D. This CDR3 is CASSSRSRTEAFF. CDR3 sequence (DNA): TGTGCCAGCAGTTCTCGTTCACGCACTGAAGCTTTCTTT.